The 16 T cell receptor beta chains below all came from one sample that was sequenced in a study of blood T cell repertoires in COVID-19 (dated by TCRdb to the early 2020s). Library method: the immunoSEQ multiplex PCR assay. TCRdb obtained this table from immuneACCESS and retained in-frame rearrangements with V and J assigned. These tables miss some clones; where compared with another copy, unresolved V genes account for less than half of the shortfall, and the remainder is unexplained. The sample profile shows roughly 45,000 clones; roughly 81% of them were found once. The top ten clonotypes cover approximately 30% of the sample. What was sequenced was peripheral blood. The receptors originated from a woman aged 70 to 79 with acute or convalescent COVID-19.

This chain links TRBV5-1 with TRBJ1-4, with TRBD1 identical over 8 bases. Trimming cost V 4 bases and J 5 bases; bases outside gene matches: 4. Germline V gives CDR1 SGHRS, CDR2 YFSETQ. The length of the CDR3 is 14 residues. The CDR3, as DNA: TGCGCCAGCAGCACAAGGACAGGGAATGAAAAACTGTTTTTT. This codes for CASSTRTGNEKLFF.

The chain couples TRBV5-5 to TRBJ1-5; 9 positions match TRBD1. The V gene's germline CDR1 is SGHKS and CDR2 YYEKEE (reference sequence). J lost 7 bases, V lost 2 bases, and 4 bases had no gene match. CDR3 length: 14 amino acids. In nucleotides, the CDR3 is TGTGCCAGCAGCTTACAGGGGGCTCTACAGCCCCAGCATTTT. The encoded protein is CASSLQGALQPQHF.

This clone was detected only once. The chain has TRBV27 and TRBJ2-1, with 14 positions matching TRBD2. CDR3 length: 15 residues. Germline assignment: CDR1 MNHEY and CDR2 SMNVEV (reference sequence). The V segment lost 8 bases and the J segment 4 bases; nucleotides outside the gene matches: 4. CDR3 coding DNA: TGTGCCAGCGGACTAGCGGGGGGAATATACAATGAGCAGTTCTTC. Residues: CASGLAGGIYNEQFF.

V gene TRBV2 combines with J gene TRBJ1-1; D may be TRBD1 (6 bases). Looked up from germline, CDR1 is SNHLY and CDR2 is FYNNEI. V lost 7 bases and J lost 1, with 13 bases in between. This CDR3 is built from 14 residues. Written as DNA, the CDR3 is TGTGCCAGCACCAGGGGTCCGGGGAACACTGAAGCTTTCTTT. As protein: CASTRGPGNTEAFF.

The chain uses TRBV29-1 and TRBJ1-2; TRBD1 might be the D (6 bases). The CDR3 is 13 residues long. Trimming left V 7 bases short and J 6 bases short, with 18 bases between. Germline V gene data show CDR1 as SQVTM and CDR2 as ANQGSEA. The CDR3: CSGHFGQIDGYTF. CDR3 sequence (DNA): TGCAGCGGACATTTCGGACAGATCGATGGCTACACCTTC.

The chain is built from TRBV9 and TRBJ1-1; 8 bases agree with TRBD1. The CDR3 has 14 residues. Trimming cost V 3 bases and J 4 bases; bases outside gene matches: 5. CDR1 SGDLS and CDR2 YYNGEE come from the germline V gene. This CDR3 reads CASSASTGVTEAFF. CDR3 sequence (DNA): TGTGCCAGCAGCGCCTCGACAGGGGTCACTGAAGCTTTCTTT.

This clone is a singleton in its sample. J is TRBJ1-2 and V is TRBV6-5; D unresolved. The V and J ends lost 0 bases and 6 bases respectively, with 8 bases between them. In germline, CDR1 is MNHEY, CDR2 SVGAGI. This CDR3 is built from 13 residues. The CDR3 nucleotides read TGTGCCAGCAGTTACTCGCAGGCCCATGGCTACACCTTC. Protein: CASSYSQAHGYTF.

The chain uses TRBV24-1 and TRBJ2-1; TRBD2 agrees at 8 bases. Germline V gene sequence: CDR1 KGHDR, CDR2 SFDVKD. The CDR3 has 14 residues. After removal of 6 bases from V and 8 bases from J, the junction contained 8 bases not matched to a gene. CDR3 region: CATSREGGTHEQFF. In DNA form, the CDR3 reads TGTGCCACCAGTCGGGAGGGGGGGACACATGAGCAGTTCTTC.

The rearrangement uses TRBV29-1 and TRBJ1-2, with D hard to call. The CDR3 length is 11 residues. The germline V gene has CDR1 SQVTM and CDR2 ANQGSEA. Trimming pared 2 bases from V and 4 bases from J, leaving 5 bases between. CDR3 nucleotide sequence: TGCAGCGTTGAAACTGGCTATGGCTACACCTTC. Its translation is CSVETGYGYTF.

The chain has TRBV5-1 and TRBJ1-4; D is ambiguous. This CDR3 is built from 14 residues. Germline values: CDR1 SGHRS, CDR2 YFSETQ. V was pared by 0 bases and J by 3 bases, with 6 bases between. CDR3 region: CASSLGQPNEKLFF. CDR3 coding DNA: TGCGCCAGCAGCTTGGGACAACCTAATGAAAAACTGTTTTTT.

The genes are TRBV6-5 and TRBJ2-6; tentatively, D is TRBD2 (5 bases). Looked up from germline, CDR1 is MNHEY and CDR2 is SVGAGI. The germline V and J ends were trimmed by 6 bases and 2 bases, with 11 bases remaining between them. CDR3 length: 15 residues. The CDR3 protein is CASRTTATGANVLTF. In DNA, the CDR3 is TGTGCCAGCAGGACTACAGCCACTGGGGCCAACGTCCTGACTTTC.

The V call is TRBV5-6, the J call TRBJ2-1; D perhaps matches TRBD2 (5 bases). Trimming shortened V by 7 bases and J by 7 bases, and 12 bases separated the two germline ends. The V gene's germline CDR1 is SGHDT and CDR2 YYEEEE. The CDR3 runs to 12 residues. The CDR3 DNA reads TGTGCCAGCGCCGAGGGAGCGAATGAGCAGTTCTTC. It specifies CASAEGANEQFF.

A word on this clone: The junction departs from the called germline gene at one end, perhaps through a read error. The chain recombines TRBV5-4 with TRBJ1-4, with D perhaps TRBD1 (6 bases). Per germline, CDR1 SGHNT and CDR2 YYREEE (reference sequence). The CDR3 loop spans 16 amino acids. CDR3 residues: CASSLGAGATNEKLFF. CDR3 bases: TGTGCCAGCAGTTTGGGGGCGGGCGCAACTAATGAAAAACTGTTTTTT.

The chain combines TRBV24-1 with TRBJ2-3; 12 nucleotides line up with TRBD2. V shed 6 bases, J shed 4 bases, and the junction held 13 bases outside the gene matches. The CDR3 runs 18 residues. CDR1 KGHDR and CDR2 SFDVKD come from the germline V gene. CDR3 sequence reads: CATSPPGLAGGRADTQYF. The DNA of the CDR3 is TGTGCCACCAGTCCCCCCGGGCTAGCGGGGGGGCGCGCAGATACGCAGTATTTT.

The chain has TRBV28 and TRBJ1-1; TRBD1 matches 8 bases. The trim removed 2 bases at V and 0 bases at J, leaving 5 bases unmatched. CDR3 size: 16 residues. In germline, CDR1 is MDHEN, CDR2 SYDVKM. In DNA, the CDR3 is TGTGCCAGCAGTTTAGCAGGGGGCAGGGTGAACACTGAAGCTTTCTTT. It specifies CASSLAGGRVNTEAFF.

This clone was counted only a few times. This sample includes further DNA sequences coding for the same CDR3. This sequence joins TRBV7-3 and TRBJ2-1, with a weak D call TRBD2 (6 bases). The ends were cut back, 2 bases at V and 2 bases at J, with 10 bases in the middle. The CDR3 spans 15 residues. Germline-derived CDR1 and CDR2 are SGHTA and FQGTGA. DNA of the CDR3: TGTGCCAGCAGCTTAGCGGGCGGGGCCTACAATGAGCAGTTCTTC. Its protein is CASSLAGGAYNEQFF.